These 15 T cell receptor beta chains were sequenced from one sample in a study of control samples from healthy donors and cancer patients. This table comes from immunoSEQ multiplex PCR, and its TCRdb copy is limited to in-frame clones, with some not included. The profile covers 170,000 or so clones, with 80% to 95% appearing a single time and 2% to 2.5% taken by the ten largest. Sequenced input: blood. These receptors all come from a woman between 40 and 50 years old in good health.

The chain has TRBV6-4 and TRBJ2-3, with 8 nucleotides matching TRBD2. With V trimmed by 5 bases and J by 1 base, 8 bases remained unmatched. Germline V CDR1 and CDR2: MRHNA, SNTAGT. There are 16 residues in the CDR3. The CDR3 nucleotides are TGTGCCAGCAGTCCCACAAGCGGGGGTGGCACAGATACGCAGTATTTT. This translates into CASSPTSGGGTDTQYF.

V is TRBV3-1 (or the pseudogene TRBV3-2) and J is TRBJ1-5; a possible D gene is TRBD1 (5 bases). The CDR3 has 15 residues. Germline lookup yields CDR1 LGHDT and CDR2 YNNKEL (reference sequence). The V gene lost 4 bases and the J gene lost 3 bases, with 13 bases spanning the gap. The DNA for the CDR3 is TGTGCCAGCAGCCGTTTGGGGCAGGCCAATCAGCCCCAGCATTTT. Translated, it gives CASSRLGQANQPQHF.

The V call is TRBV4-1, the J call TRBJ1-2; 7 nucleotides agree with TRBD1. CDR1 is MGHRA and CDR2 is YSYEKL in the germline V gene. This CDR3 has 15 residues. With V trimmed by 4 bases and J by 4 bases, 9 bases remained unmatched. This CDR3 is CASSLTGTVTYGYTF. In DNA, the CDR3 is TGCGCCAGCAGCCTGACAGGGACGGTGACCTATGGCTACACCTTC.

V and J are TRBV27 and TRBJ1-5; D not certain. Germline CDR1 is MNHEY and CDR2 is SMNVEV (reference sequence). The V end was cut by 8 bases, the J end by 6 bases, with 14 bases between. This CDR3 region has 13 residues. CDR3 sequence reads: CASLGSPRQPQHF. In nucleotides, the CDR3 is TGTGCCAGCCTTGGATCTCCCCGTCAGCCCCAGCATTTT.

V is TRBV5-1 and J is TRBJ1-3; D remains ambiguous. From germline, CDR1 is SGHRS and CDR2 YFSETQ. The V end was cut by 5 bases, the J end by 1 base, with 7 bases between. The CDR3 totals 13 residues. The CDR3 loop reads CASRIASGNTIYF. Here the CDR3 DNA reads TGCGCCAGCAGGATCGCATCTGGAAACACCATATATTTT.

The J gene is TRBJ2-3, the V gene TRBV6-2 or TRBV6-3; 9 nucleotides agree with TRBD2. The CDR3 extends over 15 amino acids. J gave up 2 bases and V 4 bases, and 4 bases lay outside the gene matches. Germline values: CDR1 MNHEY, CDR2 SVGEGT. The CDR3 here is CASSSMGLATDTQYF. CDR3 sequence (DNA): TGTGCCAGCAGTTCCATGGGACTAGCCACAGATACGCAGTATTTT.

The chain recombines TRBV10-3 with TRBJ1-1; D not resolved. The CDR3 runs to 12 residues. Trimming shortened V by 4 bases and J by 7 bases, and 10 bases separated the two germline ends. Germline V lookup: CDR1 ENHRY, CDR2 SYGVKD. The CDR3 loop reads CAISGRSGEAFF. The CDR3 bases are TGTGCCATCAGTGGAAGGTCAGGTGAAGCTTTCTTT.

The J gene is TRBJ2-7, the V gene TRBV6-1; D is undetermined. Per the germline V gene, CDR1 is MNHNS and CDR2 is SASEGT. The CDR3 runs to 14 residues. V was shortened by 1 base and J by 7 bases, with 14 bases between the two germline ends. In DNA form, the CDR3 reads TGTGCCAGCAGTGAAGATCCAGCTCCCCTTGAGCAGTACTTC. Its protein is CASSEDPAPLEQYF.

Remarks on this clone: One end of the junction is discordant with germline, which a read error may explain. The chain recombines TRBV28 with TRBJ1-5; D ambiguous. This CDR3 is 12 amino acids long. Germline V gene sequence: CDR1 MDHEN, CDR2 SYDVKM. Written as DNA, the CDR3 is TGTGCCAGCAGTTTAGGAGGACTTGGGCTATATTTT. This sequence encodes CASSLGGLGLYF.

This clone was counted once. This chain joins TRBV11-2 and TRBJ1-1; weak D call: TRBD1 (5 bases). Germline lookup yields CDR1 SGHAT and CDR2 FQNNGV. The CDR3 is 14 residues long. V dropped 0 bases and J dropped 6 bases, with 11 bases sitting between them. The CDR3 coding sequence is TGTGCCAGCAGCTTAGATGGAGGGGAAGCTGAAGCTTTCTTT. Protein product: CASSLDGGEAEAFF.

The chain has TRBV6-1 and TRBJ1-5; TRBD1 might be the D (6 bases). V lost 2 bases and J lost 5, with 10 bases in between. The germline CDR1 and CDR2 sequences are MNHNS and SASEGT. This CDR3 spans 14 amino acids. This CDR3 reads CASSEQGFDQPQHF. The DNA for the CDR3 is TGTGCCAGCAGTGAACAGGGGTTCGATCAGCCCCAGCATTTT.

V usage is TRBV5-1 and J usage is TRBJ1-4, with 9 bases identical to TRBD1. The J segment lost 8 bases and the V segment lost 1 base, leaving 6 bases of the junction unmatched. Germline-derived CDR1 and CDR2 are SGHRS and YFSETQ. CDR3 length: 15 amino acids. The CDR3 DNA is TGCGCCAGCAGCTTGAAGGGACAGGGAGTAGAAAAACTGTTTTTT. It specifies CASSLKGQGVEKLFF.

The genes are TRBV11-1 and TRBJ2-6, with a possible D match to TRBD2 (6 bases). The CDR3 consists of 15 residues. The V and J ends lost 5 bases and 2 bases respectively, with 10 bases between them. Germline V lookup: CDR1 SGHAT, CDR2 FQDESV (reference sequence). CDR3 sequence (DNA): TGTGCCAGCAGCCGCAGGGAGGCTGGGGCCAACGTCCTGACTTTC. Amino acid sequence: CASSRREAGANVLTF.

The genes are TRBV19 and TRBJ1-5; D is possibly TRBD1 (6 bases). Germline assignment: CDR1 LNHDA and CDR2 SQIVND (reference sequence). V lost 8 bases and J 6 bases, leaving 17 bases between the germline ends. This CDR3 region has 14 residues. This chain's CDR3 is CASQMGASAQPQHF. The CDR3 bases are TGTGCCAGTCAGATGGGGGCCTCAGCTCAGCCCCAGCATTTT.

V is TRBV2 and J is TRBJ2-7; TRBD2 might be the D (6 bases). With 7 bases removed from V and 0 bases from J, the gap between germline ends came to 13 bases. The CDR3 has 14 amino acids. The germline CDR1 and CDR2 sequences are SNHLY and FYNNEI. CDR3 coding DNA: TGTGCCAGCACCCGGGACTCTTACTCCTACGAGCAGTACTTC. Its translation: CASTRDSYSYEQYF.